This passage covers 21 T cell receptor beta chains from one sample sequenced in a study of Tregs in tolerant kidney transplant recipients. The table came from immunoSEQ multiplex PCR; TCRdb's copy has only in-frame clones and leaves some out. The sample lists about 110,000 clones; roughly 90% were seen once. Sequenced material: CD4+ T cells from blood, taken before the transplant. These receptors were collected from a human donor who received a combined kidney and bone marrow transplant.

This sequence joins TRBV5-5 and TRBJ2-7; 8 nucleotides line up with TRBD1. The germline gives CDR1 SGHKS, CDR2 YYEKEE (reference sequence). The CDR3 covers 16 residues. Germline trimming cut 4 bases from V and 0 bases from J; bases unmatched to any gene: 9. The CDR3 is CASSGGQGSSSYEQYF. In DNA, the CDR3 is TGTGCCAGCAGCGGCGGACAGGGTTCAAGCTCCTACGAGCAGTACTTC.

V and J are TRBV28 and TRBJ2-5; 7 bases align to TRBD2. The CDR3 runs to 18 residues. Germline lookup yields CDR1 MDHEN and CDR2 SYDVKM. After removal of 6 bases from V and 2 bases from J, the junction contained 18 bases not matched to a gene. CDR3 nucleotide sequence: TGTGCCAGCAGCCCTTTTGCGGGAGTTAGGCGAACGCAAGAGACCCAGTACTTC. Protein product: CASSPFAGVRRTQETQYF.

The J gene is TRBJ1-1, the V gene TRBV6-1, with TRBD1 matching over 9 bases. This CDR3 is built from 14 residues. The germline V gene encodes CDR1 MNHNS and CDR2 SASEGT. With 5 bases clipped from V and 4 bases from J, the junction kept 5 bases outside the gene matches. CDR3 sequence reads: CASSFTGGRTEAFF. DNA of the CDR3: TGTGCCAGCAGTTTCACAGGGGGCCGCACTGAAGCTTTCTTT.

The V gene is TRBV2, the J gene TRBJ2-5; a weak D match, TRBD1 (5 bases). The V gene lost 7 bases and the J gene lost 7 bases, with 16 bases spanning the gap. Germline V gene data show CDR1 as SNHLY and CDR2 as FYNNEI. This CDR3 has 13 residues. The CDR3 bases are TGTGCCAGCACGCAGGGTCCCTTGGGGACCCAGTACTTC. Protein: CASTQGPLGTQYF.

This chain uses TRBV5-1 with TRBJ2-2; D perhaps matches TRBD2 (6 bases). The germline V gene encodes CDR1 SGHRS and CDR2 YFSETQ. CDR3 size: 15 residues. With 4 bases removed from V and 3 bases from J, the gap between germline ends came to 13 bases. The chain's CDR3 is CASSPRDSYTGELFF. CDR3 nucleotides: TGCGCCAGCAGCCCCCGGGACTCATACACCGGGGAGCTGTTTTTT.

The rearrangement uses TRBV6-5 and TRBJ1-2; D remains unclear. The CDR3 is 13 amino acids. Germline assignment: CDR1 MNHEY and CDR2 SVGAGI. V lost 8 bases, J lost 6 bases, and 16 bases lay in between. CDR3 in DNA: TGTGCCAGCCTTAATCCGGGAGCGGATGGCTACACCTTC. Translated, it gives CASLNPGADGYTF.

The chain uses TRBV7-9 and TRBJ2-7, with TRBD2 as a possible D gene (6 bases). V gave up 1 base and J gave up 2 bases, with 18 bases separating them. Germline V gene sequence: CDR1 SEHNR, CDR2 FQNEAQ (reference sequence). The CDR3 spans 17 residues. CDR3 coding DNA: TGTGCCAGCAGCTTAGTAGGTGGTAGCGGTAGACCCTACGAGCAGTACTTC. Translated: CASSLVGGSGRPYEQYF.

J is TRBJ1-5 and V is TRBV5-5; perhaps TRBD1 as D (5 bases). This CDR3 contains 13 residues. V was clipped by 7 bases and J by 2 bases, with 10 bases between them. Germline CDR1 reads SGHKS; CDR2 reads YYEKEE (reference sequence). The CDR3 protein is CASGGGGNQPQHF. CDR3 nucleotides: TGTGCCAGCGGGGGAGGGGGCAATCAGCCCCAGCATTTT. The whole variable domain, filled in from reference TRBV5-5 and TRBJ1-5, reads DAGVTQSPTHLIKTRGQQVTLRCSPISGHKSVSWYQQVLGQGPQFIFQYYEKEERGRGNFPDRFSARQFPNYSSELNVNALLLGDSALYLCASGGGGNQPQHFGDGTRLSIL.

The chain employs TRBV5-1 and TRBJ2-1; TRBD2 aligns across 8 bases. CDR3 length: 14 residues. Trimming took 0 bases from V and 4 from J; bases not matched to a gene: 0. In germline, CDR1 is SGHRS, CDR2 YFSETQ. The CDR3 here is CASSLGGGYNEQFF. The CDR3 DNA reads TGCGCCAGCAGCTTGGGCGGGGGGTACAATGAGCAGTTCTTC. Combining the CDR3 with reference TRBV5-1 and TRBJ2-1 gives the whole variable domain KAGVTQTPRYLIKTRGQQVTLSCSPISGHRSVSWYQQTPGQGLQFLFEYFSETQRNKGNFPGRFSGRQFSNSRSEMNVSTLELGDSALYLCASSLGGGYNEQFFGPGTRLTVL.

V usage is TRBV30 and J usage is TRBJ2-1; 8 bases align to TRBD2. Germline-derived CDR1 and CDR2 are GTSNPN and SVGIG (reference sequence). The trim removed 2 bases at V and 0 bases at J, leaving 18 bases unmatched. CDR3 length: 20 amino acids. The CDR3: CAWSPSGRGWWGSSYNEQFF. The CDR3, as DNA: TGTGCCTGGAGTCCTAGCGGGCGAGGCTGGTGGGGGAGCTCCTACAATGAGCAGTTCTTC.

This chain links TRBV29-1 with TRBJ2-3, with TRBD1 matching 8 bases. Germline-derived CDR1 and CDR2 are SQVTM and ANQGSEA. The CDR3 loop spans 15 amino acids. V shed 1 base and J 1 base; nucleotides not matched to a gene: 4. The CDR3 spells CSVEAGGLGTDTQYF. The CDR3 bases are TGCAGCGTTGAAGCAGGGGGCCTGGGCACAGATACGCAGTATTTT.

J is TRBJ1-1 and V is TRBV7-9; D gene unclear. Germline CDR1 and CDR2: SEHNR and FQNEAQ (reference sequence). Deletions cut 10 bases from V and 3 bases from J, with 15 bases between. This CDR3 has 13 amino acids. The chain's CDR3 is CATFLSRDTEAFF. The CDR3 bases are TGTGCCACCTTCCTTAGCCGGGACACTGAAGCTTTCTTT.

The chain links TRBV11-2 to TRBJ1-3; 9 nucleotides align to TRBD1. CDR1 is SGHAT, CDR2 FQNNGV, per germline. Losses at the gene ends were 4 bases for V and 1 base for J; bases not matched to a gene: 14. The CDR3 is 19 amino acids. The CDR3 DNA sequence: TGTGCCAGCAGCTCCCTTCGGACAGGGGAAGGTGGATCTGGAAACACCATATATTTT. This gives the protein CASSSLRTGEGGSGNTIYF.

The rearrangement uses TRBV5-4 and TRBJ2-5, with D unclear. Trimming removed 5 bases from V and 3 bases from J, with 14 bases in between. The germline V gene encodes CDR1 SGHNT and CDR2 YYREEE (reference sequence). The CDR3 spans 14 residues. The CDR3 sequence: CASSLTAVKETQYF. CDR3 DNA sequence: TGTGCCAGCAGTCTAACGGCGGTCAAAGAGACCCAGTACTTC.

CDR3 sequence: CASSKGLAGLYEQYF. The CDR3 nucleotides are TGTGCCAGCAGCAAAGGACTAGCGGGACTATACGAGCAGTACTTC. The chain couples TRBV21-1 to TRBJ2-7; the D call in the table, TRBD2, was not verified against the DNA. TRBV21-1 is an annotated pseudogene. The CDR3 covers 15 residues.

V usage is TRBV2 and J usage is TRBJ2-7; D is unclear. V was trimmed by 5 bases and J by 5 bases, leaving 7 bases between them. This CDR3 region has 11 residues. Germline CDR1 SNHLY, CDR2 FYNNEI. CDR3 residues: CASSSANEQYF. The CDR3 region has the DNA TGTGCCAGCAGTTCCGCTAACGAGCAGTACTTC.

The gene calls are TRBV11-2 and TRBJ1-2, with D maybe TRBD1 (6 bases). CDR3 length equals 13 residues. The germline V and J ends were trimmed by 5 bases and 6 bases, with 13 bases remaining between them. Germline-derived CDR1 and CDR2 are SGHAT and FQNNGV. The CDR3 region has the DNA TGTGCCAGCAGCCACCAACAGGGACATGGCTACACCTTC. It encodes CASSHQQGHGYTF. The whole variable domain, remainder taken from reference TRBV11-2 and TRBJ1-2, is EAGVAQSPRYKIIEKRQSVAFWCNPISGHATLYWYQQILGQGPKLLIQFQNNGVVDDSQLPKDRFSAERLKGVDSTLKIQPAKLEDSAVYLCASSHQQGHGYTFGSGTRLTVV.

This clone showed up just once. The CDR3 spells CASSQDGASEQFF. CDR3 nucleotide sequence: TGCGCCAGCAGCCAAGACGGAGCTTCCGAGCAGTTCTTC. This chain connects TRBV4-1 to TRBJ2-1; D uncertain. V lost 0 bases to trimming and J lost 10 bases, with 10 bases between them. This CDR3 is built from 13 residues. CDR1 is MGHRA and CDR2 is YSYEKL in the germline V gene.

The J gene is TRBJ2-1, the V gene TRBV7-9, with a tentative D call TRBD1 (5 bases). The V and J ends lost 1 base and 6 bases respectively, with 19 bases between them. The CDR3 spans 17 residues. The V gene's germline CDR1 is SEHNR and CDR2 FQNEAQ (reference sequence). The CDR3 spells CASSLGWGRTTGNEQFF. The DNA for the CDR3 is TGTGCCAGCAGCTTAGGGTGGGGCAGGACGACCGGCAATGAGCAGTTCTTC.

This rearrangement joins TRBV7-2 to TRBJ2-7, with 8 nucleotides matching TRBD1. The CDR3 loop spans 15 amino acids. CDR1 and CDR2 from the germline V gene are SGHTA and FQGNSA. After removal of 4 bases from V and 4 bases from J, the junction contained 9 bases not matched to a gene. The DNA for the CDR3 is TGTGCCAGCAGCTGGAGACAGGGGAGCAATTACGAGCAGTACTTC. Residues: CASSWRQGSNYEQYF.

This sequence joins TRBV11-2 and TRBJ2-7; tentatively, D is TRBD2 (5 bases). CDR3 length: 15 amino acids. V was cut by 1 base and J by 3 bases, with 13 bases left in between. Germline CDR1 is SGHAT and CDR2 is FQNNGV. The CDR3 spells CASSLGRREGYEQYF. CDR3 nucleotides: TGTGCCAGCAGCTTAGGGAGGAGAGAGGGCTACGAGCAGTACTTC.